A single sample is the source of the 4 T cell receptor beta chains below, sequenced in a study of T cells and Merkel cell carcinoma outcomes. Repertoires were generated with immunoSEQ multiplex PCR, while TCRdb's copy carries only in-frame clones and drops some. Here the sample spans fewer than 20,000 clones, approximately 87% being singletons. Sequenced sample: tumor tissue from Merkel cell carcinoma. The receptor set was obtained from a human donor with Merkel cell carcinoma.

The chain uses TRBV5-1 and TRBJ1-4, with D tentatively TRBD1 (5 bases). V lost 4 bases to trimming and J lost 5 bases, with 21 bases between them. Per the germline V gene, CDR1 is SGHRS and CDR2 is YFSETQ. The length of the CDR3 is 17 residues. CDR3 protein: CASSDRFTSGLNEKLFF. CDR3 DNA sequence: TGCGCCAGCAGCGACCGCTTTACGTCGGGGCTAAATGAAAAACTGTTTTTT.

The chain recombines TRBV19 with TRBJ1-6; D call uncertain. V lost 3 bases, J lost 10 bases, and 13 bases lay in between. This CDR3 comprises 14 residues. Germline V lookup: CDR1 LNHDA, CDR2 SQIVND (reference sequence). The CDR3 DNA follows: TGTGCCAGTAGTATCGGCGGTATCGGCTCACCCCTCCACTTT. It specifies CASSIGGIGSPLHF.

This clone was observed a few times. This chain uses TRBV19 with TRBJ1-4; 7 bases agree with TRBD1. Germline lookup yields CDR1 LNHDA and CDR2 SQIVND (reference sequence). This CDR3 contains 13 residues. The V gene end was trimmed by 7 bases and the J gene end by 7 bases; junction bases not matched to a gene: 6. The CDR3 sequence: CASNTGESEKLFF. CDR3 DNA sequence: TGTGCCAGTAATACAGGGGAGAGTGAAAAACTGTTTTTT.

The rearrangement joins TRBV7-3 to TRBJ2-7; D remains unclear. V shed 1 base and J shed 4 bases, with 8 bases lying between them. This CDR3 contains 13 residues. Germline lookup yields CDR1 SGHTA and CDR2 FQGTGA. CDR3 nucleotide sequence: TGTGCCAGCAGCTTAATCGTCGGTTACGAGCAGTACTTC. Translating gives CASSLIVGYEQYF.